The present T cell receptor (beta chain) was sequenced within a study of T cell repertoires in cytomegalovirus infection. Overall study: Through public TCR beta signatures, both CMV infection and matching HLA type were indicated. Whole-study findings and limits: Using cumulative public TCR beta family frequency, the authors identified those who carried CMV together with the relevant HLA.

Trimming cost V 6 bases and J 8 bases; bases outside gene matches: 7. The length of the CDR3 is 14 residues. Germline-derived CDR1 and CDR2 are MNHNS and SASEGT. One entry per CDR3 protein, called by TCRdb with MiXCR from the reads. The table lists 100,000 to 150,000 distinct CDR3 sequences, under 30% of them singletons. This clonotype was seen repeatedly, ten times or more. Antigen unknown. The chain joins TRBV6-1 to TRBJ2-1; 10 bases agree with TRBD1. Material for sequencing was PBMCs, sequenced either directly or after in vitro stimulation (not recorded which). The receptor comes from a human donor in good health (CMV status not recorded). Some clones in this sample may be carry-over from other donors' samples. The CDR3 region has the DNA TGTGCCAGCAGCTGGAGACAGGGGGCCTATGAGCAGTTCTTC. This translates into CASSWRQGAYEQFF.